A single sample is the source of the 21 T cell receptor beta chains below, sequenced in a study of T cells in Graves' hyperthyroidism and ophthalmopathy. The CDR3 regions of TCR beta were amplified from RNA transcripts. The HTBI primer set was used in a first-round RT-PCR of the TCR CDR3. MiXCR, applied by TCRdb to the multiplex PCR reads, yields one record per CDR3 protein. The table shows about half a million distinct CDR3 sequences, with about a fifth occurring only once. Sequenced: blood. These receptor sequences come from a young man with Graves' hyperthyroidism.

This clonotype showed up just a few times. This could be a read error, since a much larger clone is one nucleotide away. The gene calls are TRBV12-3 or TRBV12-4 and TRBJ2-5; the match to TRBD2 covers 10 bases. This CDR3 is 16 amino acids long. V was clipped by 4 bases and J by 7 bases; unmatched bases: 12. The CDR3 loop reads CASSSASGGTKGTQYF. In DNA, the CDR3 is TGTGCCAGCAGTTCCGCTAGCGGGGGCACCAAGGGGACCCAGTACTTC.

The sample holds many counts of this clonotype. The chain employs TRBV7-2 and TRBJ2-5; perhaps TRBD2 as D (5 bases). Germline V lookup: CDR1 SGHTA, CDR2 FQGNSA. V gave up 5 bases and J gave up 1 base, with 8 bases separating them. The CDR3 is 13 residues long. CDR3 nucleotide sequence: TGTGCCAGCAGCACTAGGCTCCAAGAGACCCAGTACTTC. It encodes CASSTRLQETQYF.

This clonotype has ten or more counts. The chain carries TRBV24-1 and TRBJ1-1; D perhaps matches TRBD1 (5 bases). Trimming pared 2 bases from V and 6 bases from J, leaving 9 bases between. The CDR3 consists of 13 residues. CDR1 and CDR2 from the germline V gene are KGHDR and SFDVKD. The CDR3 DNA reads TGTGCCACCAGTGATTCAGGGAGGGCTGAAGCTTTCTTT. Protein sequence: CATSDSGRAEAFF.

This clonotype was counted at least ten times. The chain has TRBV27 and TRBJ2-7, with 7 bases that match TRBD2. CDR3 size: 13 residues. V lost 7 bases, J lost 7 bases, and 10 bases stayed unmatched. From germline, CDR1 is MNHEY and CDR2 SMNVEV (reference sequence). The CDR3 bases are TGTGCCAGCACTCCAAGATGGGGGGGTGAGCAGTACTTC. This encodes CASTPRWGGEQYF.

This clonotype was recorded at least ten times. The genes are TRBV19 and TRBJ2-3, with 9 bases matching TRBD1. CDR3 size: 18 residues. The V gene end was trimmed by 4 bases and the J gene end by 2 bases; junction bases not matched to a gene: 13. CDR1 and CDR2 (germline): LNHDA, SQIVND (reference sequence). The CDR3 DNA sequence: TGTGCCAGTAGTAGACCCCCGACAGGGGGAAGGGACACAGATACGCAGTATTTT. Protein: CASSRPPTGGRDTDTQYF.

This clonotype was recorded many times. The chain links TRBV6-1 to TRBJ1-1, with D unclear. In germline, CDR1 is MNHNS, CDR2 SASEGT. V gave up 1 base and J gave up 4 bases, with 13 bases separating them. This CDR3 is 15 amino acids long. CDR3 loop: CASSEGPGALTEAFF. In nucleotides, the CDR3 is TGTGCCAGCAGTGAAGGTCCGGGAGCTCTCACTGAAGCTTTCTTT.

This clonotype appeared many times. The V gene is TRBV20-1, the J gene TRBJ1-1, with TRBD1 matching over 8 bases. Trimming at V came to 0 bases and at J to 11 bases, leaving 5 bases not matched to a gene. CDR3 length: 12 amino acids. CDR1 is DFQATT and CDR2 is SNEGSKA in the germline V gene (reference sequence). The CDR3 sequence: CSARDQGAGAFF. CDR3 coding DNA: TGCAGTGCTAGAGATCAGGGGGCAGGGGCTTTCTTT.

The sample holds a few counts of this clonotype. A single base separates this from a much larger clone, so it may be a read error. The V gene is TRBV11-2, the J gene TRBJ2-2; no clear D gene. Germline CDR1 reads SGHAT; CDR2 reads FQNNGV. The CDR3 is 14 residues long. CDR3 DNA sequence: TGTGCCGGCAGTTCTGGCAAGGACGCCGGGGAGCTGTTTTTT. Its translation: CAGSSGKDAGELFF.

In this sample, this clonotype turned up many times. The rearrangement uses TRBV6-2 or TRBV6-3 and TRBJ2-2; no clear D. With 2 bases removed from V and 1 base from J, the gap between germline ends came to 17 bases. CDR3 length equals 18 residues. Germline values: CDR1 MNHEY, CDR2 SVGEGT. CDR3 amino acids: CASSYHVLKVVNTGELFF. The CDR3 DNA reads TGTGCCAGCAGTTACCACGTCCTCAAGGTGGTGAACACCGGGGAGCTGTTTTTT.

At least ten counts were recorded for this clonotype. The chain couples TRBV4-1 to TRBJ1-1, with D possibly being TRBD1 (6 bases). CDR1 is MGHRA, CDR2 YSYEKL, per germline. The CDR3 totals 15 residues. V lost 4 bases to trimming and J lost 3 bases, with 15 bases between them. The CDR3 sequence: CASSLHREEDTEAFF. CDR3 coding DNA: TGCGCCAGCAGCCTGCACAGGGAAGAGGACACTGAAGCTTTCTTT.

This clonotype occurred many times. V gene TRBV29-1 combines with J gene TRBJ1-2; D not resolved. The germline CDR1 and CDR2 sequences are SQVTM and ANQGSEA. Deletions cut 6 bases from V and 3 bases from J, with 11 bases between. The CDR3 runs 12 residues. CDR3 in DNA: TGCAGCGTCCCCCCCGAAGACTATGGCTACACCTTC. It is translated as CSVPPEDYGYTF.

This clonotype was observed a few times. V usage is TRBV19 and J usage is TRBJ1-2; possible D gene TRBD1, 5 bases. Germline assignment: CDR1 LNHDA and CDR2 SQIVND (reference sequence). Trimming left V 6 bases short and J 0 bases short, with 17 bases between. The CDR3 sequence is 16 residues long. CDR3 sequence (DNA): TGTGCCAGTAGGACCCGGGGGTCCGGCGCTAACTATGGCTACACCTTC. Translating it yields CASRTRGSGANYGYTF.

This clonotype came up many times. This CDR3 reads CASSVTGAGEQYF. The CDR3 bases are TGCGCCAGCAGCGTGACAGGGGCGGGTGAGCAGTACTTC. J is TRBJ2-7 and V is TRBV5-1; TRBD1 aligns across 8 bases. Trimming removed 4 bases from V and 7 bases from J; junction bases left unmatched: 7. CDR3 length equals 13 residues. Germline V gives CDR1 SGHRS, CDR2 YFSETQ.

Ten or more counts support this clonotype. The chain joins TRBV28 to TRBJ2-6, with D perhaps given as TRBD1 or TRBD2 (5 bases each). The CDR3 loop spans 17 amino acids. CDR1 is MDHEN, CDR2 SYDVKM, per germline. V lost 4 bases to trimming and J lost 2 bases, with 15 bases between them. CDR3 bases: TGTGCCAGCAGTTCGGGACGTAAGGGGACTGGGGCCAACGTCCTGACTTTC. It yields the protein CASSSGRKGTGANVLTF.

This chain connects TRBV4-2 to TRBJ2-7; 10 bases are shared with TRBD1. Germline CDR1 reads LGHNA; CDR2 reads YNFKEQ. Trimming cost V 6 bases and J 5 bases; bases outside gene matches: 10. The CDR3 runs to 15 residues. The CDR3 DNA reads TGTGCCAGCAGTCGGGACAGGGGCCTTTTCGACGAGCAGTACTTC. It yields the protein CASSRDRGLFDEQYF.

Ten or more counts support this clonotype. The CDR3 DNA is TGTGCCAGCAGCGAAGAGGGTGGGGAGACCCAGTACTTC. Amino acids: CASSEEGGETQYF. The chain uses TRBV7-9 and TRBJ2-5, with D possibly matching TRBD2 (5 bases). Per germline, CDR1 SEHNR and CDR2 FQNEAQ (reference sequence). This CDR3 has 13 residues. Trimming stripped 5 bases from V and 5 bases from J, with 12 bases between.

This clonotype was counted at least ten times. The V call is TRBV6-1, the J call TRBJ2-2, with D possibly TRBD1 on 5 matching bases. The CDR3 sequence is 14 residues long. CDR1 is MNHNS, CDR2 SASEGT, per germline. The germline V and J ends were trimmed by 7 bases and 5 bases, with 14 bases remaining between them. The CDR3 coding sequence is TGTGCCAGCACGGCAGGGCCTTTTACCGGGGAGCTGTTTTTT. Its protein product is CASTAGPFTGELFF.

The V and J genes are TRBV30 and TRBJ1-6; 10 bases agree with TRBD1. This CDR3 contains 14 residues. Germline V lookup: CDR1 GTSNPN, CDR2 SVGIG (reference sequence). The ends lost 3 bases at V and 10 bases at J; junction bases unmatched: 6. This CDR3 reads CAWRGQGRGSPLHF. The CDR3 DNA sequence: TGTGCCTGGAGGGGACAGGGGAGAGGCTCACCCCTCCACTTT.

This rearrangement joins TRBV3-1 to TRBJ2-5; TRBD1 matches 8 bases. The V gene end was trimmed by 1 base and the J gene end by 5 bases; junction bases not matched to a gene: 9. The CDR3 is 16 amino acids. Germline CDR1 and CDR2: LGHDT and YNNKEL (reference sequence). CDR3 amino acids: CASSQVRGRGPETQYF. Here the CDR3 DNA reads TGTGCCAGCAGCCAAGTAAGAGGCAGGGGGCCTGAGACCCAGTACTTC.

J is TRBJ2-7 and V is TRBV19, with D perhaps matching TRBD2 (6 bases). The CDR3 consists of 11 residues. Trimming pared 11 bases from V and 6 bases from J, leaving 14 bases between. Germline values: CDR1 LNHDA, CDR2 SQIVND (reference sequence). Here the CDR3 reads CASAEGGEQYF. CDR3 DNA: TGTGCCTCCGCCGAGGGAGGCGAGCAGTACTTC.

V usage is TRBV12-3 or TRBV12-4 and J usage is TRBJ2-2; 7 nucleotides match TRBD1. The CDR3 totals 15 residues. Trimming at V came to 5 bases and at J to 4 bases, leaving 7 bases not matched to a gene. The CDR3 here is CASSLKTGRTGELFF. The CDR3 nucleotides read TGTGCCAGCAGTCTAAAGACAGGGCGCACCGGGGAGCTGTTTTTT.